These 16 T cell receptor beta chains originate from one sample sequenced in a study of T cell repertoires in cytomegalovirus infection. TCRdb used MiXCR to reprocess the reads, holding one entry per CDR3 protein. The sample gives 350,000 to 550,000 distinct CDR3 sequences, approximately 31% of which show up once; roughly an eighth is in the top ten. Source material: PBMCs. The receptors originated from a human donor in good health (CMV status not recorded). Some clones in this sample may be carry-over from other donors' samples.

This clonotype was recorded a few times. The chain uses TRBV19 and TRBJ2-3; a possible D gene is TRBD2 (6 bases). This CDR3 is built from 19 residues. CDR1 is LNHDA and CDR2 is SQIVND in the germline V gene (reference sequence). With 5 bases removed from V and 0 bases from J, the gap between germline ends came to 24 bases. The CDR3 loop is CASSLVGGTGVLSTDTQYF. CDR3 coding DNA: TGTGCCAGTAGTTTAGTCGGCGGGACCGGAGTTCTTAGCACAGATACGCAGTATTTT.

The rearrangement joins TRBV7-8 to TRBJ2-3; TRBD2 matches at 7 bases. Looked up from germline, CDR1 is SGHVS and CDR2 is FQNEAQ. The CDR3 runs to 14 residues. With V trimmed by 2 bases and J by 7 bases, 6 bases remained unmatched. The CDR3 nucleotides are TGTGCCAGCAGCTTACTAAGAGCGGGGTATACGCAGTATTTT. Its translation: CASSLLRAGYTQYF.

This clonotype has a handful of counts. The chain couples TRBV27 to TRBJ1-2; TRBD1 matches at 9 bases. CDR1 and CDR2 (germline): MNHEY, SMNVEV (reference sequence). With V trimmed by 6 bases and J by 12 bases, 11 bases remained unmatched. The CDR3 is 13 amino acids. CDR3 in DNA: TGTGCCAGCAGAGCTCCGGGACAGGGACCCCACACCTTC. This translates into CASRAPGQGPHTF.

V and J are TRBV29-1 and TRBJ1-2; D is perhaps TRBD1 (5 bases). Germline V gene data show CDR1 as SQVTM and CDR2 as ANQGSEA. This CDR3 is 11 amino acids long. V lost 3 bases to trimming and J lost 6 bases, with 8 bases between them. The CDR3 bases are TGCAGCGTTGAGAGGGACGATGGCTACACCTTC. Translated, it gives CSVERDDGYTF.

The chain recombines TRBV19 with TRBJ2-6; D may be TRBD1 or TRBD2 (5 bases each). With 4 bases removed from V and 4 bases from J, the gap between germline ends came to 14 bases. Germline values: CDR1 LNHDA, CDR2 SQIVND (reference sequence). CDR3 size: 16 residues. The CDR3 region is CASSRSGAPGANVLTF. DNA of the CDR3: TGTGCCAGTAGTAGATCCGGGGCACCAGGGGCCAACGTCCTGACTTTC.

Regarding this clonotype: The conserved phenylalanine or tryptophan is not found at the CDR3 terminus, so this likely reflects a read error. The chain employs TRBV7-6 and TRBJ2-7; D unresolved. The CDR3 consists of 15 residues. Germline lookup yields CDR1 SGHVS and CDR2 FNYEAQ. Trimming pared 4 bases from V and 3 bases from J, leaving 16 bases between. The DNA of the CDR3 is TGTGCCAGCAGCTCCCTTAAGGAAGTGGACTACGAGCAGTACTTA. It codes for CASSSLKEVDYEQYL.

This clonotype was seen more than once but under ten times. CDR3 region: CASSQTGVNPKNIQYF. The CDR3 DNA sequence: TGTGCCAGCAGTCAGACAGGAGTGAACCCCAAAAACATTCAGTACTTC. The chain is built from TRBV6-5 and TRBJ2-4, with TRBD1 as a possible D gene (6 bases). CDR1 MNHEY and CDR2 SVGAGI come from the germline V gene. V shed 5 bases and J shed 2 bases, with 16 bases lying between them. This CDR3 is built from 16 residues.

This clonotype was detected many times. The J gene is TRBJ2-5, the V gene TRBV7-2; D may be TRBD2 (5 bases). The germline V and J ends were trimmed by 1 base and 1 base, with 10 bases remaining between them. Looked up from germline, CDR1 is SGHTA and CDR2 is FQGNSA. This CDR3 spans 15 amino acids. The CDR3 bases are TGTGCCAGCAGCTTAGGTCAGCGGAGCCAAGAGACCCAGTACTTC. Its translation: CASSLGQRSQETQYF.

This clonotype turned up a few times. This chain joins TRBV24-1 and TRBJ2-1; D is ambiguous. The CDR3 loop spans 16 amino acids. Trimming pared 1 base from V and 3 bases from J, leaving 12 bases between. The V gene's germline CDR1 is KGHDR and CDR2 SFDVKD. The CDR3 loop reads CATSDFPRMGYNEQFF. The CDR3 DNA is TGTGCCACCAGTGATTTCCCACGGATGGGCTACAATGAGCAGTTCTTC.

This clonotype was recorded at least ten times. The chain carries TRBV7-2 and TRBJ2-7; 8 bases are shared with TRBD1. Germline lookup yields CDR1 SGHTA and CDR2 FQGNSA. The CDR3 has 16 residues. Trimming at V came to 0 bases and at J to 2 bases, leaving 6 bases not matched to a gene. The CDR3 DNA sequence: TGTGCCAGCAGCTTAGCCCACGACAGGGGAGCCTACGAGCAGTACTTC. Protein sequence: CASSLAHDRGAYEQYF.

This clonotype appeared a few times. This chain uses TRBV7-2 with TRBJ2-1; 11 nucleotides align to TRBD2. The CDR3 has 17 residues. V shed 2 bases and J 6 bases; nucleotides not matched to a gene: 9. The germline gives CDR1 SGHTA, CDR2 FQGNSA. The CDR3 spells CASSLMSSGGWSNEQFF. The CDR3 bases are TGTGCCAGCAGCTTAATGTCTAGCGGGGGGTGGAGCAATGAGCAGTTCTTC.

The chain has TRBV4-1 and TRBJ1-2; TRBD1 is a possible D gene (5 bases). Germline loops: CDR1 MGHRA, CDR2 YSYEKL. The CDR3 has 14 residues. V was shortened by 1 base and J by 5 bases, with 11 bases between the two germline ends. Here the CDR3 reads CASSQAGLEYGYTF. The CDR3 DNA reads TGCGCCAGCAGCCAAGCAGGGCTGGAGTATGGCTACACCTTC.

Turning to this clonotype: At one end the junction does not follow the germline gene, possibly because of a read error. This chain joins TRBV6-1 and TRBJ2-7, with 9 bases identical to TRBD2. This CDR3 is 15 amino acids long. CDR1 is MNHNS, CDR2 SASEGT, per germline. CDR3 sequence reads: CASSYYSGGHYEQCF. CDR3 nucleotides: TGTGCCAGCAGTTATTATAGCGGGGGCCACTACGAGCAGTGCTTC.

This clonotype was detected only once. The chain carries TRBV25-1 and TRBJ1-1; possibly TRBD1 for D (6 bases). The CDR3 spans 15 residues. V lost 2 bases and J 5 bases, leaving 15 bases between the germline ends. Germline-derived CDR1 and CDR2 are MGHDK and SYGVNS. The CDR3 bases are TGTGCCAGCAGTGAAGGGGGGGCGGGAGTAACTGAAGCTTTCTTT. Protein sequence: CASSEGGAGVTEAFF.

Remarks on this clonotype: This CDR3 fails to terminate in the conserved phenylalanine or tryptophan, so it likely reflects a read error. The CDR3 nucleotides are TGTGCCAGCAGCTTAGTAGCACCGGGAATAGCGGGGGGGCCGGGGCCTCATGAGCAGTTCTTA. Translation gives CASSLVAPGIAGGPGPHEQFL. The chain joins TRBV7-6 to TRBJ2-1; 11 bases fit TRBD2. V shed 1 base and J 8 bases; nucleotides not matched to a gene: 22. Germline values: CDR1 SGHVS, CDR2 FNYEAQ. CDR3 size: 21 residues.

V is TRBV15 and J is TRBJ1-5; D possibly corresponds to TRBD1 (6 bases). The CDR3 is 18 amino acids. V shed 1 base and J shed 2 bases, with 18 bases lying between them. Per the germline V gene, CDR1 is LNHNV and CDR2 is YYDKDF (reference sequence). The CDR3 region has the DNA TGTGCCACCAGCAGAGCCCCCGGGAGGGGGTCGGGCAATCAGCCCCAGCATTTT. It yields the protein CATSRAPGRGSGNQPQHF. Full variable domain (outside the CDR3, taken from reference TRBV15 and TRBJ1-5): DAMVIQNPRYQVTQFGKPVTLSCSQTLNHNVMYWYQQKSSQAPKLLFHYYDKDFNNEADTPDNFQSRRPNTSFCFLDIRSPGLGDTAMYLCATSRAPGRGSGNQPQHFGDGTRLSIL.